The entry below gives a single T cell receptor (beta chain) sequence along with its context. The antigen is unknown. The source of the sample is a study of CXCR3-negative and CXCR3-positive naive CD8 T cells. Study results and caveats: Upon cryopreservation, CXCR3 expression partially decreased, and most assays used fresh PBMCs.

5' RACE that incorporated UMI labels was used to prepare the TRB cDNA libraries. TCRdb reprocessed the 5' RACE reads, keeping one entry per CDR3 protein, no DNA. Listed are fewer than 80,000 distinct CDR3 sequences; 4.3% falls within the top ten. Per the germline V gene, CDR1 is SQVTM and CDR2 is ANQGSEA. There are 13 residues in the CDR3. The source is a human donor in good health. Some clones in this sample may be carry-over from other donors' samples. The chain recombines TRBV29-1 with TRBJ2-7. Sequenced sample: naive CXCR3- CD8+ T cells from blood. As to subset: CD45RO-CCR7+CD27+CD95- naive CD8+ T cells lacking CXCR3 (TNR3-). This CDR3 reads CSVVFEGDYEQYF.